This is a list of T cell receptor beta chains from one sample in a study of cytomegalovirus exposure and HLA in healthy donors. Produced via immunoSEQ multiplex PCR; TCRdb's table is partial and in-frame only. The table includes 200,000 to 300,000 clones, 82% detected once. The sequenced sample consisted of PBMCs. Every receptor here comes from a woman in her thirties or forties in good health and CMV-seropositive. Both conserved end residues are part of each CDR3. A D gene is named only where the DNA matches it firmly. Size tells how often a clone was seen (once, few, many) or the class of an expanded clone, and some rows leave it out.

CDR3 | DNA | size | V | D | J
CATSRDLGPNRGSGGYTF | TGTGCCACCAGCAGAGATTTGGGGCCGAACAGGGGGAGCGGAGGCTACACCTTC | - | TRBV15 | TRBD1 | TRBJ1-2
CASIRGTEAFF | TGTGCCAGCATTAGGGGCACTGAAGCTTTCTTT | - | TRBV6-5 | - | TRBJ1-1
CAWRTAGTYEQYF | TGTGCCTGGAGAACGGCAGGGACCTACGAGCAGTACTTC | - | TRBV30 | - | TRBJ2-7
CASSPLGTGRETQYF | TGTGCCAGCAGTCCACTCGGGACAGGCAGAGAGACCCAGTACTTC | - | TRBV27 | TRBD1 | TRBJ2-5
CASSFSGKSSYNEQFF | TGTGCCAGCAGCTTTAGCGGGAAAAGCTCCTACAATGAGCAGTTCTTC | - | TRBV5-4 | TRBD2 | TRBJ2-1
CASGPAGPLNTEAFF | TGTGCTAGTGGTCCCGCGGGGCCCCTGAACACTGAAGCTTTCTTT | - | TRBV12-5 | - | TRBJ1-1
CAFYVETLCKSNQPQHF | TGCGCCTTCTACGTGGAGACCCTATGTAAAAGCAATCAGCCCCAGCATTTT | few | TRBV23-1 | - | TRBJ1-5
CASSLRQGGSPEAFF | TGTGCCAGCAGCTTACGCCAGGGCGGGAGCCCTGAAGCTTTCTTT | - | TRBV11-3 | - | TRBJ1-1
CASSNLVDRGELFF | TGTGCCAGCAGCAATCTTGTGGACAGAGGGGAGCTGTTTTTT | - | TRBV5-4 | - | TRBJ2-2
CASSYWARDSPLHF | TGTGCCAGCAGTTACTGGGCTCGTGATTCACCCCTCCACTTT | - | TRBV6-5 | - | TRBJ1-6
CASAKNTGNSGNTIYF | TGTGCTAGTGCCAAAAATACAGGGAACTCTGGAAACACCATATATTTT | - | TRBV12-5 | - | TRBJ1-3
CASSQDRDRWQPQHF | TGCGCCAGCAGCCAAGATCGGGACAGATGGCAGCCCCAGCATTTT | - | TRBV4-3 | TRBD1 | TRBJ1-5
CASSRPDSLNTEAFF | TGCGCCAGCAGTCGCCCGGACAGTTTGAACACTGAAGCTTTCTTT | - | TRBV23-1 | - | TRBJ1-1
CASSLEGGAYEQYF | TGTGCCAGCAGCTTAGAGGGGGGGGCCTACGAGCAGTACTTC | once | TRBV7-2 | - | TRBJ2-7
CASSRHGLAGNYEQYF | TGTGCCAGCAGCCGTCATGGCCTAGCGGGGAACTACGAGCAGTACTTC | - | TRBV7-2 | TRBD2 | TRBJ2-7
CASSLGQRRGSTDTQYF | TGTGCCAGCAGCTTAGGCCAACGGCGGGGTAGCACAGATACGCAGTATTTT | - | TRBV11-2 | - | TRBJ2-3
CASSPRQGVPNEKLFF | TGCGCCAGCAGCCCCCGCCAAGGGGTTCCTAATGAAAAACTGTTTTTT | few | TRBV5-1 | - | TRBJ1-4
CASSLFGSTDTQYF | TGTGCCAGCAGCTTATTCGGGAGCACAGATACGCAGTATTTT | - | TRBV7-9 | - | TRBJ2-3
CASSPQDSRDYGYTF | TGTGCCAGCAGCCCTCAGGACAGTCGGGACTATGGCTACACCTTC | once | TRBV4-2 | - | TRBJ1-2
CASSLGDRPYGYTF | TGTGCCAGCAGCTTAGGGGACAGGCCTTATGGCTACACCTTC | - | TRBV11-2 | TRBD1 | TRBJ1-2
CAIFDRGSSYEQYF | TGTGCCATTTTTGACAGGGGGAGCTCCTACGAGCAGTACTTC | - | TRBV6-1 | TRBD1 | TRBJ2-7
CASSPGGDSYEKLFF | TGCGCCAGCAGCCCGGGGGGTGACAGTTATGAAAAACTGTTTTTT | - | TRBV5-1 | - | TRBJ1-4
CASSSRQGAPYEQYF | TGCGCCAGCAGCTCCCGTCAGGGGGCTCCCTACGAGCAGTACTTC | - | TRBV5-1 | TRBD1 | TRBJ2-7
CASSETPLGSTEAFF | TGCGCCAGCAGTGAGACCCCCCTCGGGTCCACTGAAGCTTTCTTT | - | TRBV10-2 | - | TRBJ1-1
CASGGGSSETQYF | TGTGCCAGCGGGGGCGGATCATCAGAGACCCAGTACTTC | - | TRBV7-7 | - | TRBJ2-5
CASRGSAKNIQYF | TGTGCCAGCAGGGGCTCGGCCAAAAACATTCAGTACTTC | - | TRBV18 | - | TRBJ2-4
CASSFAGTGGWNEQFF | TGTGCCAGCAGCTTCGCCGGGACAGGGGGTTGGAATGAGCAGTTCTTC | - | TRBV11-1 | TRBD1 | TRBJ2-1
CSVEGYLREGGQKTPEAFF | TGCAGCGTTGAGGGTTATCTTCGGGAGGGAGGACAGAAAACTCCTGAAGCTTTCTTT | - | TRBV29-1 | - | TRBJ1-1
CASSLDSGGYNEQFF | TGTGCCAGCAGCTTGGACTCCGGGGGGTACAATGAGCAGTTCTTC | once | TRBV7-3 | TRBD2 | TRBJ2-1
CASSIDREDYGYTF | TGTGCCAGTAGTATAGACAGGGAGGACTATGGCTACACCTTC | - | TRBV19 | - | TRBJ1-2
CASSPFALRDGSPLHF | TGTGCCAGCAGCCCGTTCGCTTTACGGGATGGTTCACCCCTCCACTTT | - | TRBV4-2 | - | TRBJ1-6
CASSLHGTGGNQPQHF | TGTGCCAGCAGCTTGCATGGGACAGGGGGCAATCAGCCCCAGCATTTT | - | TRBV7-9 | TRBD1 | TRBJ1-5
CASSLGGQGRGKDGYTF | TGTGCCAGCAGCTTGGGGGGACAGGGCAGGGGAAAAGATGGCTACACCTTC | - | TRBV5-4 | TRBD1 | TRBJ1-2
CASRDIQTQYF | TGTGCCAGCCGGGACATACAGACCCAGTACTTC | few | TRBV11-2 | - | TRBJ2-5
CASSPSSTSGRETQYF | TGTGCCAGCAGCCCCTCTTCGACTAGCGGAAGAGAGACCCAGTACTTC | - | TRBV7-9 | TRBD2 | TRBJ2-5
CASSDTWGGSPLHF | TGTGCCAGCAGTGACACGTGGGGAGGATCACCCCTCCACTTT | - | TRBV6-4 | - | TRBJ1-6
CASSLHAGQGTGELFF | TGTGCCAGCAGCTTACACGCTGGGCAGGGGACCGGGGAGCTGTTTTTT | once | TRBV11-3 | - | TRBJ2-2
CASSQEGTSPDNEQFF | TGCGCCAGCAGCCAAGAAGGAACTAGCCCCGACAATGAGCAGTTCTTC | - | TRBV4-1 | - | TRBJ2-1
CASSLARGSEEKLFF | TGCGCCAGCAGCTTGGCCCGGGGGTCGGAGGAAAAACTGTTTTTT | - | TRBV5-1 | - | TRBJ1-4
CASSLGGHEAFF | TGTGCCAGCAGCTTAGGGGGACATGAAGCTTTCTTT | - | TRBV11-2 | - | TRBJ1-1
CASHDTGGETQYF | TGTGCCTCCCATGACACCGGCGGGGAGACCCAGTACTTC | - | TRBV10-3 | - | TRBJ2-5
CASSLVGTGEETQYF | TGTGCCAGCAGCTTGGTTGGGACAGGGGAAGAGACCCAGTACTTC | - | TRBV5-4 | TRBD1 | TRBJ2-5
CASSLMGIAGEGDTQYF | TGTGCCAGCAGCTTGATGGGTATAGCGGGAGAAGGAGATACGCAGTATTTT | - | TRBV5-4 | TRBD2 | TRBJ2-3
CASSLGGGNTIYF | TGTGCCAGCAGCCTCGGAGGGGGAAACACCATATATTTT | - | TRBV7-2 | - | TRBJ1-3
CASSSPGLAGTDTQYF | TGTGCCAGCAGCTCACCGGGACTAGCGGGAACAGATACGCAGTATTTT | - | TRBV11-2 | TRBD2 | TRBJ2-3
CAVTSGGYNEQFF | TGTGCCGTTACGAGCGGGGGCTACAATGAGCAGTTCTTC | once | TRBV19 | TRBD2 | TRBJ2-1
CSSSPKPAGNTEAFF | TGTTCCAGCAGCCCCAAACCCGCGGGGAACACTGAAGCTTTCTTT | - | TRBV7-9 | - | TRBJ1-1
CASSPTSIGETQYF | TGTGCCAGCAGCCCGACTAGTATCGGTGAGACCCAGTACTTC | - | TRBV7-9 | - | TRBJ2-5
CASSPGLAATTDTQYF | TGTGCCAGCAGTCCGGGACTAGCGGCGACCACAGATACGCAGTATTTT | - | TRBV7-9 | TRBD2 | TRBJ2-3
CAWSLDLAAQYF | TGTGCCTGGAGTTTAGACTTGGCGGCGCAGTATTTT | - | TRBV30 | - | TRBJ2-3
CASSQGEGMFYEQYF | TGTGCCAGCAGCCAAGGAGAGGGTATGTTCTACGAGCAGTACTTC | - | TRBV14 | - | TRBJ2-7
CAWSALDGRAGETQYF | TGTGCCTGGAGTGCCCTCGACGGGAGGGCCGGAGAGACCCAGTACTTC | few | TRBV30 | TRBD2 | TRBJ2-5
CASSLDGVAANTYNEQFF | TGTGCCAGCAGCTTGGACGGAGTAGCCGCAAATACCTACAATGAGCAGTTCTTC | - | TRBV5-4 | - | TRBJ2-1
CASSLQGGDTEAFF | TGCGCCAGCAGCTTGCAGGGAGGTGACACTGAAGCTTTCTTT | - | TRBV5-1 | - | TRBJ1-1
CASSGPSGSHTDTQYF | TGTGCCAGCAGCGGGCCTAGCGGATCGCACACAGATACGCAGTATTTT | - | TRBV9 | TRBD2 | TRBJ2-3
CASSQDATKSSGNTIYF | TGTGCCAGCAGCCAAGATGCTACCAAGTCCTCTGGAAACACCATATATTTT | - | TRBV4-2 | - | TRBJ1-3